This T cell receptor beta chain appears in the sequencing data of a study of CD8 T cells in Susac syndrome. V lost 4 bases and J lost 3, with 16 bases in between. In germline, CDR1 is MNHNS, CDR2 SASEGT. This CDR3 is 15 amino acids long. Random hexamers served to reverse transcribe roughly 0.5 to 1 ug RNA. MiXCR was run by TCRdb on the immunoSEQ multiplex PCR reads, yielding one entry per CDR3 protein. The repertoire has around 71,000 distinct CDR3 sequences, roughly 95% of them found once; the top ten carry 0.11%. The rearrangement links TRBV6-1 to TRBJ2-7; TRBD2 is a possible D gene (5 bases). The sample comprised CD4+ T cells from PBMCs. This receptor was identified in a human donor with multiple sclerosis. The CDR3 nucleotides read TGTGCCAGCAGTGGATCAGGAGGTTGGAGCTACGAGCAGTACTTC. Its translation: CASSGSGGWSYEQYF.